These 16 T cell receptor beta chains were sequenced from one sample in a study of cytomegalovirus exposure and HLA in healthy donors. PCR involved 60 Vbeta and 13 Jbeta primers. Method: immunoSEQ multiplex PCR; TCRdb's copy keeps in-frame clones and lacks some. The data contain roughly 120,000 clones, around 68% of them singletons. The sequencing sample was made of PBMCs. The receptors come from a woman in her thirties or forties in good health and CMV-seropositive.

The V gene is TRBV6-5, the J gene TRBJ2-7; a weak D match, TRBD2 (6 bases). CDR1 and CDR2 from the germline V gene are MNHEY and SVGAGI. Trimming removed 0 bases from V and 2 bases from J, with 11 bases in between. The CDR3 contains 15 residues. CDR3 amino acids: CASSYSPGSPYEQYF. The CDR3 DNA reads as TGTGCCAGCAGTTACTCTCCCGGGAGCCCCTACGAGCAGTACTTC.

This chain's CDR3 is CASSILSVNYGYTF. The CDR3 nucleotides read TGTGCCAGTAGTATTCTGTCGGTTAACTATGGCTACACCTTC. The chain links TRBV19 to TRBJ1-2; D is unresolved. CDR3 length: 14 amino acids. CDR1 LNHDA and CDR2 SQIVND come from the germline V gene (reference sequence). V lost 3 bases and J lost 1, with 9 bases in between.

This clone was found a few times. The rearrangement uses TRBV4-2 and TRBJ2-7, with D possibly matching TRBD2 (6 bases). Trimming removed 2 bases from V and 2 bases from J, with 13 bases in between. In germline, CDR1 is LGHNA, CDR2 YNFKEQ. This CDR3 is built from 15 residues. CDR3 in DNA: TGTGCCAGCAGCCAATCTGGTGGGGGGACCTACGAGCAGTACTTC. Residues: CASSQSGGGTYEQYF.

The rearrangement uses TRBV30 and TRBJ1-5, with TRBD1 identical over 7 bases. The CDR3 is made up of 14 amino acids. Germline CDR1 reads GTSNPN; CDR2 reads SVGIG (reference sequence). The V and J ends lost 3 bases and 4 bases, in that order; junction bases with no gene match: 6. The CDR3 loop is CAWSAGGGNQPQHF. CDR3 sequence (DNA): TGTGCCTGGAGCGCAGGGGGAGGAAATCAGCCCCAGCATTTT.

V is TRBV5-8 and J is TRBJ1-6, with TRBD1 identical over 10 bases. Germline loops: CDR1 SGHTS, CDR2 YDEGEE. Unmatched junction bases numbered 5, after V lost 4 bases and J lost 10 bases. The CDR3 is 14 amino acids. The CDR3 DNA reads TGTGCCAGCAGCACGACAGGGGGCGGATCACCCCTCCACTTT. Translation gives CASSTTGGGSPLHF. Drawing the rest from reference TRBV5-8 and TRBJ1-6, the complete variable domain is EAGVTQSPTHLIKTRGQQATLRCSPISGHTSVYWYQQALGLGLQFLLWYDEGEERNRGNFPPRFSGRQFPNYSSELNVNALELEDSALYLCASSTTGGGSPLHFGNGTRLTVT.

This clone has a handful of counts. This sample includes further DNA sequences coding for the same CDR3. The rearrangement joins TRBV2 to TRBJ1-5, with 7 nucleotides matching TRBD1. V was pared by 7 bases and J by 5 bases, with 5 bases of the junction left unmatched. This CDR3 has 13 amino acids. The germline V gene has CDR1 SNHLY and CDR2 FYNNEI. The CDR3 region has the DNA TGTGCCAGCACCGACAGGGTTTATCAGCCCCAGCATTTT. Translated: CASTDRVYQPQHF.

This clone came up a few times. The genes are TRBV7-3 and TRBJ2-5; 7 bases fit TRBD2. The CDR3 contains 15 residues. V shed 0 bases, J shed 3 bases, and the junction held 4 bases outside the gene matches. Germline CDR1 SGHTA, CDR2 FQGTGA. DNA for the CDR3: TGTGCCAGCAGCTTAACGGGAGGGATGGAAGAGACCCAGTACTTC. Translating it yields CASSLTGGMEETQYF.

The table lists this clone with a few counts. The rearrangement joins TRBV19 to TRBJ1-3; D uncertain. The CDR3 contains 14 residues. Germline V CDR1 and CDR2: LNHDA, SQIVND (reference sequence). The germline V and J ends were trimmed by 1 base and 0 bases, with 4 bases remaining between them. The CDR3 coding sequence is TGTGCCAGTAGTATAGCCTTCTCTGGAAACACCATATATTTT. Its translation is CASSIAFSGNTIYF.

This chain connects TRBV2 to TRBJ2-5; D not certain. The germline V and J ends were trimmed by 6 bases and 2 bases, with 4 bases remaining between them. CDR3 length equals 11 residues. CDR1 is SNHLY and CDR2 is FYNNEI in the germline V gene. The CDR3 spells CASRAQETQYF. CDR3 DNA sequence: TGTGCCAGCAGAGCTCAAGAGACCCAGTACTTC.

V usage is TRBV19 and J usage is TRBJ1-2; 8 bases line up with TRBD1. The CDR3 extends over 14 amino acids. From germline, CDR1 is LNHDA and CDR2 SQIVND (reference sequence). J was trimmed by 5 bases and V by 7 bases; bases with no gene match: 9. CDR3 nucleotides: TGTGCCAGTAACCTTGGACGGGACAGGTATGGCTACACCTTC. This sequence encodes CASNLGRDRYGYTF.

The gene calls are TRBV5-1 and TRBJ2-1, with TRBD1 as a possible D gene (6 bases). From germline, CDR1 is SGHRS and CDR2 YFSETQ. V was clipped by 0 bases and J by 6 bases, with 16 bases between them. The CDR3 loop spans 16 amino acids. The CDR3: CASSLGGTSQGNEQFF. The CDR3 DNA sequence: TGCGCCAGCAGCTTGGGAGGGACCTCACAGGGCAATGAGCAGTTCTTC.

V gene TRBV7-2 combines with J gene TRBJ1-3; 9 nucleotides line up with TRBD1. The CDR3 has 17 residues. Germline V gives CDR1 SGHTA, CDR2 FQGNSA. V lost 3 bases, J lost 0 bases, and 6 bases stayed unmatched. In DNA form, the CDR3 reads TGTGCCAGCAGCTTGACAGGGGGAAGCTACTCTGGAAACACCATATATTTT. This sequence encodes CASSLTGGSYSGNTIYF.

The chain is built from TRBV30 and TRBJ1-2; weak D call: TRBD1 (5 bases). Trimming took off 0 bases at V and 8 bases at J, with 7 bases between the two ends. There are 11 residues in the CDR3. Germline V lookup: CDR1 GTSNPN, CDR2 SVGIG (reference sequence). CDR3 residues: CAWSVKGGYTF. The CDR3 DNA follows: TGTGCCTGGAGTGTCAAGGGGGGCTACACCTTC. Full variable domain (missing parts from reference TRBV30 and TRBJ1-2): SQTIHQWPATLVQPVGSPLSLECTVEGTSNPNLYWYRQAAGRGLQLLFYSVGIGQISSEVPQNLSASRPQDRQFILSSKKLLLSDSGFYLCAWSVKGGYTFGSGTRLTVV.

The V call is TRBV30, the J call TRBJ1-1; D is uncertain. Between the trimmed V and J ends, which lost 2 bases and 3 bases, there was a span of 16 bases. The CDR3 spans 15 residues. CDR1 and CDR2 (germline): GTSNPN, SVGIG (reference sequence). The CDR3 DNA is TGTGCCTGGAGTAGAGAGGGAAGAAGGTACACTGAAGCTTTCTTT. Its translation: CAWSREGRRYTEAFF.

The rearrangement uses TRBV7-5 and TRBJ2-4; whether TRBD2, the table's D call, matches the DNA was not checked. TRBV7-5 is annotated as a pseudogene. The CDR3 covers 16 residues. In DNA form, the CDR3 reads TGTGCCAGAAGCTTAACGGGACTAGCGGGTGGGCACATTCAGTACTTC. It translates to CARSLTGLAGGHIQYF.

The chain couples TRBV7-3 to TRBJ1-1; TRBD1 is a possible D gene (6 bases). This CDR3 has 16 amino acids. V was cut by 5 bases and J by 5 bases, with 21 bases left in between. Germline V gives CDR1 SGHTA, CDR2 FQGTGA. CDR3 region: CASSPTPDRYLTEAFF. As DNA, the CDR3 is TGTGCCAGCAGCCCGACCCCCGACAGGTACTTGACTGAAGCTTTCTTT.